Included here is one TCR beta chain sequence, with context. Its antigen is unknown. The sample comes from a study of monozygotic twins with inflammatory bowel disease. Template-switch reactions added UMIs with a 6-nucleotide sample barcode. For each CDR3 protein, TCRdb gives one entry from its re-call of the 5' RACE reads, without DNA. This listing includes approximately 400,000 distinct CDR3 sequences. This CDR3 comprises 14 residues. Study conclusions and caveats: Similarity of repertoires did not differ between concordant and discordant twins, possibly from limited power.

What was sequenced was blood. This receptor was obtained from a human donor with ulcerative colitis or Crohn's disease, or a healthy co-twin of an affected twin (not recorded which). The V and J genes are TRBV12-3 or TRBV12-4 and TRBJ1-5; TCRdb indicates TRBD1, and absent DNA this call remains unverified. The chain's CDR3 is CASSSGPSNQPQHF.